The 6 T cell receptor beta chains given below trace back to one sample, sequenced in a study of blood T cell repertoires in COVID-19. This table comes from immunoSEQ multiplex PCR, and its TCRdb copy is limited to in-frame clones, with some not included. The sample yields over 100,000 clones, around 89% seen once. Sequenced input: peripheral blood. The receptors come from a man aged 55-75 years with COVID-19, enrolled during active disease.

The table lists this clone with a count of one. The gene calls are TRBV6-5 and TRBJ1-3; possible D gene TRBD1, 5 bases. Germline loops: CDR1 MNHEY, CDR2 SVGAGI. The CDR3 is 15 amino acids. V lost 5 bases, J lost 0 bases, and 11 bases lay in between. The CDR3 protein is CASSPPGGSGNTIYF. The CDR3 DNA reads TGTGCCAGCAGTCCCCCCGGGGGCTCTGGAAACACCATATATTTT.

The rearrangement uses TRBV28 and TRBJ1-4; D remains unclear. The CDR3 has 15 residues. Between the trimmed V and J ends, which lost 5 bases and 0 bases, there was a span of 10 bases. Germline values: CDR1 MDHEN, CDR2 SYDVKM. CDR3 sequence: CASSPNSPTNEKLFF. Written as DNA, the CDR3 is TGTGCCAGCAGTCCCAACAGCCCAACTAATGAAAAACTGTTTTTT.

The chain uses TRBV4-1 and TRBJ2-7; 7 bases align to TRBD1. The germline V gene has CDR1 MGHRA and CDR2 YSYEKL. This CDR3 is 14 amino acids long. J lost 3 bases, V lost 1 base, and 3 bases had no gene match. The CDR3 sequence is CASSQGQGHYEQYF. In DNA, the CDR3 is TGCGCCAGCAGCCAAGGACAGGGACACTACGAGCAGTACTTC.

The rearrangement uses TRBV30 and TRBJ2-1; TRBD2 might be the D (6 bases). CDR3 length: 16 amino acids. The germline V gene has CDR1 GTSNPN and CDR2 SVGIG (reference sequence). V lost 2 bases to trimming and J lost 2 bases, with 16 bases between them. The CDR3 loop reads CAWSLFISGPYNEQFF. CDR3 nucleotides: TGTGCCTGGAGTCTTTTCATAAGCGGGCCCTACAATGAGCAGTTCTTC.

V is TRBV5-1 and J is TRBJ2-7; TRBD2 might be the D (6 bases). The CDR3 length is 15 residues. Trimming left V 0 bases short and J 6 bases short, with 16 bases between. Germline CDR1 reads SGHRS; CDR2 reads YFSETQ. CDR3 coding DNA: TGCGCCAGCAGCTTGGAGATCGGGGGAAGGGGCGAGCAGTACTTC. Encoded protein: CASSLEIGGRGEQYF.

The V call is TRBV5-5, the J call TRBJ2-7; tentative D call: TRBD2 (5 bases). Trimming removed 1 base from V and 6 bases from J, with 14 bases in between. From germline, CDR1 is SGHKS and CDR2 YYEKEE (reference sequence). There are 14 residues in the CDR3. In DNA form, the CDR3 reads TGTGCCAGCAGCTTGATCGGAGCGGAAAGCGAGCAGTACTTC. This sequence encodes CASSLIGAESEQYF.